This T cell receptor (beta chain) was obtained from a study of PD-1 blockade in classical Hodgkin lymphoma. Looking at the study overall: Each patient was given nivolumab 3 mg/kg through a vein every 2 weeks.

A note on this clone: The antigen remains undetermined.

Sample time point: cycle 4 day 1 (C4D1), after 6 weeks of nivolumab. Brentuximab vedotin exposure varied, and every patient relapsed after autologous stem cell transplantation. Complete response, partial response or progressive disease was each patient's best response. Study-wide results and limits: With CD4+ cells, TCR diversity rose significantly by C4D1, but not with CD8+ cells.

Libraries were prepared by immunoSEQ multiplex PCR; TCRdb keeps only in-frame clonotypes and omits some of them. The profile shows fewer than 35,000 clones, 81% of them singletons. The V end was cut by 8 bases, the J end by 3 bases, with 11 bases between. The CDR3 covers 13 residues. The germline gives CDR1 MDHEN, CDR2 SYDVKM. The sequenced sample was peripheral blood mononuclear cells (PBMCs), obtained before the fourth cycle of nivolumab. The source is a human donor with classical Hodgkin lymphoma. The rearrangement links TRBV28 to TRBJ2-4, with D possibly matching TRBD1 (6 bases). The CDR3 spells CASRPGHKNIQYF. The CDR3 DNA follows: TGTGCCAGCCGGCCGGGACACAAAAACATTCAGTACTTC.